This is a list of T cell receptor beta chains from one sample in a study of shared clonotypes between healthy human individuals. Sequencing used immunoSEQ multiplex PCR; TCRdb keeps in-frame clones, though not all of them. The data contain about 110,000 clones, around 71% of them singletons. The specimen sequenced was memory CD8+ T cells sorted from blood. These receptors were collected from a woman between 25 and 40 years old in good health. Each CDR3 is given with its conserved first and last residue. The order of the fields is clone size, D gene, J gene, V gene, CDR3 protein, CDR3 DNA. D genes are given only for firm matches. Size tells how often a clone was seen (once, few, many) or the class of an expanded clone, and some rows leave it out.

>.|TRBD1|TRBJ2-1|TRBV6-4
CASSTGDNNEQFF
TGTGCCAGCAGTACAGGGGACAACAATGAGCAGTTCTTC
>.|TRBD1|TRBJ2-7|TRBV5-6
CASSLSGYRGSTYEQYF
TGTGCCAGCAGCTTGAGTGGGTACAGGGGGTCAACCTACGAGCAGTACTTC
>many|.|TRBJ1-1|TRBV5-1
CASSSGVNTEAFF
TGCGCCAGCAGCTCGGGGGTAAACACTGAAGCTTTCTTT
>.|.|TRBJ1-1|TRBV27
CASSETDRAEAFF
TGTGCCAGCAGTGAAACAGACCGGGCGGAAGCTTTCTTT
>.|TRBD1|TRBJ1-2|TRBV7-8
CASSPETGYGYTF
TGTGCCAGCAGCCCGGAGACAGGGTATGGCTACACCTTC
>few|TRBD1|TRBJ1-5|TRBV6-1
CASTAGTGGQPQHF
TGTGCCAGCACTGCCGGGACAGGGGGTCAGCCCCAGCATTTT
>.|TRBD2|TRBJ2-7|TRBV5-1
CASRREGPEEQYF
TGCGCCAGCAGACGGGAGGGCCCGGAAGAGCAGTACTTC
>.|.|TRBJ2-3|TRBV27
CASSLIATSTDTQYF
TGTGCCAGCAGTTTAATAGCGACAAGCACAGATACGCAGTATTTT
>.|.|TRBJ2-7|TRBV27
CASSAGSLGYEQYF
TGTGCCAGCAGTGCCGGGAGTTTAGGCTACGAGCAGTACTTC
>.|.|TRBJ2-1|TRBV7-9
CASSLAWGPSGNEQFF
TGTGCCAGCAGCTTAGCTTGGGGCCCTTCTGGTAATGAGCAGTTCTTC
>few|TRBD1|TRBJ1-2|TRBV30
CAWSGTGLFNYGYTF
TGTGCCTGGAGTGGGACAGGACTTTTCAACTATGGCTACACCTTC
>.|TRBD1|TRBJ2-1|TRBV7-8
CASSPDRGAYNEQFF
TGTGCCAGCAGCCCCGACAGGGGGGCTTACAATGAGCAGTTCTTC
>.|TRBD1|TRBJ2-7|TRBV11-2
CASSLEGTGPYEQYF
TGTGCCAGCAGCTTAGAGGGGACAGGGCCCTACGAGCAGTACTTC
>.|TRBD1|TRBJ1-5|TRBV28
CASSFKGTGPDIYNQPQHF
TGTGCCAGCAGTTTCAAAGGGACAGGGCCCGACATTTACAATCAGCCCCAGCATTTT
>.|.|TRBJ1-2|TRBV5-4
CASSFPLMGYTF
TGTGCCAGCAGCTTCCCTCTAATGGGCTACACCTTC
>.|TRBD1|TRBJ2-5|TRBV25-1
CASSESGQAAEEQYF
TGTGCCAGCAGTGAATCGGGACAGGCAGCCGAAGAGCAGTACTTC
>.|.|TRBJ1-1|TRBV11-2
CASSSTGMTEAFF
TGTGCCAGCAGCTCGACGGGGATGACTGAAGCTTTCTTT
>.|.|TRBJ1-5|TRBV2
CASSEGGIQPQHF
TGTGCCAGCAGTGAAGGGGGGATTCAGCCCCAGCATTTT
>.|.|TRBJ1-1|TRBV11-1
CASTTAGAFMNTEAFF
TGTGCCAGCACCACCGCCGGGGCGTTCATGAACACTGAAGCTTTCTTT
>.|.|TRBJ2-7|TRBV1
CTSSPPEQDQCHYEQYF
TGCACCAGCAGCCCCCCGGAACAGGACCAGTGTCACTACGAGCAGTACTTC
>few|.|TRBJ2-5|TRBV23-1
CASSGRGEETQYF
TGCGCCAGCAGTGGACGGGGCGAAGAGACCCAGTACTTC
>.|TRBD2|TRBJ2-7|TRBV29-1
CSVESPGLAATYEQYF
TGCAGCGTTGAAAGTCCGGGACTAGCGGCCACCTACGAGCAGTACTTC
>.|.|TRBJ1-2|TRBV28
CASSSTENYGYTF
TGTGCCAGCAGTTCAACAGAGAACTATGGCTACACCTTC
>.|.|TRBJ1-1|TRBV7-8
CASSFGQMNTEAFF
TGTGCCAGCAGCTTTGGACAGATGAACACTGAAGCTTTCTTT
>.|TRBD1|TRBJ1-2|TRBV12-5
CASGSRTGGDGYTF
TGTGCTAGTGGTTCACGGACAGGGGGCGATGGCTACACCTTC
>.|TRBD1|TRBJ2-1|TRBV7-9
CASSWGQKLYNEQFF
TGTGCCAGCAGCTGGGGACAGAAACTTTACAATGAGCAGTTCTTC
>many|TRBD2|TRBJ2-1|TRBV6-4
CASSAAGEGSNEQFF
TGTGCCAGCAGTGCAGCGGGAGAGGGGTCGAATGAGCAGTTCTTC
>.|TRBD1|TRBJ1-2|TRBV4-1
CASSHADRGRNYGYTF
TGCGCCAGCAGCCACGCGGACAGGGGGCGGAACTATGGCTACACCTTC
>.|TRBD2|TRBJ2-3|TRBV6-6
CASSTGTSGMKYTQYF
TGTGCCAGCAGTACGGGGACTAGCGGGATGAAGTATACGCAGTATTTT
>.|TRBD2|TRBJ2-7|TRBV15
CATSRGTAGLPPSYEQYF
TGTGCCACCAGCAGAGGTACAGCGGGGCTTCCCCCGTCCTACGAGCAGTACTTC
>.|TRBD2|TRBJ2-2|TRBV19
CASRTSGMNTGELFF
TGTGCAAGCAGGACTAGCGGAATGAACACCGGGGAGCTGTTTTTT
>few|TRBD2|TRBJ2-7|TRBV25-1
CASSEPGTSGTFDEQYF
TGTGCCAGCAGTGAACCTGGGACTAGCGGGACCTTCGACGAGCAGTACTTC
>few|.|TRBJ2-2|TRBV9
CASSARDSTNTGELFF
TGTGCCAGCAGCGCCCGGGACTCCACGAACACCGGGGAGCTGTTTTTT
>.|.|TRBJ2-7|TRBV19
CASSSTITSYEQYF
TGTGCCAGTAGTTCCACCATTACCTCCTACGAGCAGTACTTC
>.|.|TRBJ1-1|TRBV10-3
CAARSGSVTEAFF
TGTGCCGCCCGCTCGGGAAGTGTGACTGAAGCTTTCTTT
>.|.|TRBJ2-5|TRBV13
CASSSGFETQYF
TGTGCCAGCAGTTCGGGATTTGAGACCCAGTACTTC
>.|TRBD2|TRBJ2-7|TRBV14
CASSQVLAGVHEQYF
TGTGCCAGCAGCCAAGTCCTAGCGGGAGTCCACGAGCAGTACTTC
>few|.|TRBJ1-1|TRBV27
CASRVGPEAFF
TGTGCCAGCCGGGTGGGGCCCGAAGCTTTCTTT
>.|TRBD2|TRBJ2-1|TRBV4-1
CASSAPSGRVYNEQFF
TGCGCCAGCAGCGCACCTAGCGGGAGGGTTTACAATGAGCAGTTCTTC
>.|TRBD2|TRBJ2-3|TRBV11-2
CASSLVSGSGTDTQYF
TGTGCCAGCAGCTTAGTTAGCGGGAGTGGTACAGATACGCAGTATTTT
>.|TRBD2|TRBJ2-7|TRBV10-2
CASSDPSSAGSSYEQYF
TGCGCCAGCAGTGACCCCTCTTCAGCGGGAAGCTCCTACGAGCAGTACTTC